This T cell receptor beta chain was identified in a study of T cells in Graves' hyperthyroidism and ophthalmopathy. Amplified regions were TCR beta CDR3 sequences from RNA transcripts. A set of HTBI primers served as the primers for a first-round RT-PCR of the TCR CDR3. TCRdb re-derived calls from the multiplex PCR reads in MiXCR, one entry per CDR3 protein. The table lists around 520,000 distinct CDR3 sequences, 13% to 15% of them singletons, with over 11% in the top ten. Study results and limitations: Most clonotypes expanded in thyroid above 0.001 were likewise present in blood.

About this clonotype: Its target is unknown.

V was shortened by 2 bases and J by 2 bases, with 10 bases between the two germline ends. There are 14 residues in the CDR3. Germline values: CDR1 SGHTA, CDR2 FQGTGA. Sequenced sample: blood. The chain recombines TRBV7-3 with TRBJ2-7; D is ambiguous. The TCR sequence derives from a woman between 35 and 50 years old with Graves' hyperthyroidism. The CDR3 DNA follows: TGTGCCAGCAGCTTAGAAGGGCCTACCTACGAGCAGTACTTC. It yields the protein CASSLEGPTYEQYF.